This paragraph reports one TCR beta chain. These data come from a study of blood T cells in healthy people across ages. Then a second PCR, running roughly 7 to 11 cycles, was carried out with a sample-barcoded 5' primer and a J-beta primer mix. One entry per CDR3 protein results from TCRdb running MiXCR on the 5' RACE reads. The sample yields roughly 1 million distinct CDR3 sequences, around 25% seen once. Isolation of PBMCs gave at least 7 million cells per sample. Total RNA extraction produced at least 5 micrograms (per sample) for the study. The CDR3 sequence is 16 residues long. Trimming removed 5 bases at V and 3 bases at J, with 20 bases between. Germline CDR1 is SGHTA and CDR2 is FQGNSA. Another study also made use of these data, one on T cells of mothers and their children. This second study says: Per mother, over 9 million TCR beta CDR3 reads were obtained; per child, a few million.

This rearrangement joins TRBV7-2 to TRBJ2-7; D is possibly TRBD1 or TRBD2 (6 bases each). The clonotype comes from a girl between 2 and 10 years old in good health. Sequenced input: blood. CDR3 nucleotides: TGTGCCAGCAGCCAAAATTGGGGGGCCTTGGGCTACGAGCAGTACTTC. Its translation: CASSQNWGALGYEQYF.